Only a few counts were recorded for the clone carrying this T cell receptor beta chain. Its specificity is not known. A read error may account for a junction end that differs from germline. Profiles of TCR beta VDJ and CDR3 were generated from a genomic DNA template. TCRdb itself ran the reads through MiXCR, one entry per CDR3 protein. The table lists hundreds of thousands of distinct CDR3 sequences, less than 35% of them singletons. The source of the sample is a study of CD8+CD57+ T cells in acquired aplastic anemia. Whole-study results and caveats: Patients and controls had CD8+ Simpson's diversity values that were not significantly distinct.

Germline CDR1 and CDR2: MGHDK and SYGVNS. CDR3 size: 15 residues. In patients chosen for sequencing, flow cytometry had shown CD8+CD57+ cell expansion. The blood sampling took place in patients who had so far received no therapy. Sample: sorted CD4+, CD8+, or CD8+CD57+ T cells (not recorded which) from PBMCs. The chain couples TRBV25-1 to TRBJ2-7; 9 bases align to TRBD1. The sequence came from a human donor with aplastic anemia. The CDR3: CASSPWTGELEEQYF. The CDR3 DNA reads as TGCGCCAGCAGCCCTTGGACAGGGGAGTTGGAAGAGCAGTACTTC.